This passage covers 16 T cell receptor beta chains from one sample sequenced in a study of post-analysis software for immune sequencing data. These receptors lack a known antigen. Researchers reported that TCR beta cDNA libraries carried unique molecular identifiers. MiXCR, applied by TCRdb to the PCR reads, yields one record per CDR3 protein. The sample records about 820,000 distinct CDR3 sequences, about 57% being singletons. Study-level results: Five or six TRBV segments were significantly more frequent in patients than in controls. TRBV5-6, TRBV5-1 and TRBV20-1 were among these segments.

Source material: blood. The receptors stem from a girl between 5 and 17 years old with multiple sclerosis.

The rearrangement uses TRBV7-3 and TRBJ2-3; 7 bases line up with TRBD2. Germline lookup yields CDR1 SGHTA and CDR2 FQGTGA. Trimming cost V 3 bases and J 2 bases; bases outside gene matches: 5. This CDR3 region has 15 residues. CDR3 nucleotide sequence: TGTGCCAGCAGCTTTACTAGCGAACCCACAGATACGCAGTATTTT. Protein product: CASSFTSEPTDTQYF.

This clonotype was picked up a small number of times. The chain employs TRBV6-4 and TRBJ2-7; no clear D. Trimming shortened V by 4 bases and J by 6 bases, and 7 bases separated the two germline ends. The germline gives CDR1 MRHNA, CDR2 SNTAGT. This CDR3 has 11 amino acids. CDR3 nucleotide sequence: TGTGCCAGCAGTGGGCTATCCGAGCAGTACTTC. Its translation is CASSGLSEQYF.

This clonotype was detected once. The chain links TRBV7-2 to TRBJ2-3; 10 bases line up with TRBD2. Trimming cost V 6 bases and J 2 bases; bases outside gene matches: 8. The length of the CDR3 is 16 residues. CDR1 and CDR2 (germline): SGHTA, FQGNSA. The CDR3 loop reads CASSPASGSNTDTQYF. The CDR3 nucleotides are TGTGCCAGCAGTCCAGCTAGCGGGAGTAACACAGATACGCAGTATTTT. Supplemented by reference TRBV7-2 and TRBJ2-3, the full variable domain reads GAGVSQSPSNKVTEKGKDVELRCDPISGHTALYWYRQSLGQGLEFLIYFQGNSAPDKSGLPSDRFSAERTGGSVSTLTIQRTQQEDSAVYLCASSPASGSNTDTQYFGPGTRLTVL.

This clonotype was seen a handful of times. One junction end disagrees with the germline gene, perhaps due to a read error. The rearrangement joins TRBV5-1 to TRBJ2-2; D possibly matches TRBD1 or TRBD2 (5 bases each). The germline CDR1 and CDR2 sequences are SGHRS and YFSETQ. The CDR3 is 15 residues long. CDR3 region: CASSLLHGGGNEQFF. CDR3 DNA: TGCGCCAGCAGCTTGTTACATGGTGGGGGAAATGAGCAGTTTTTT.

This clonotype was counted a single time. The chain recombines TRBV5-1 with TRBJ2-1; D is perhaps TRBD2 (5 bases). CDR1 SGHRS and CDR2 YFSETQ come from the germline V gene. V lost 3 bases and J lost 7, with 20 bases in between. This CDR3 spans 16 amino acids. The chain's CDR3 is CASSSGMRVTGNEQFF. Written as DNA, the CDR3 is TGCGCCAGCAGCTCGGGGATGAGAGTTACCGGAAATGAGCAGTTCTTC.

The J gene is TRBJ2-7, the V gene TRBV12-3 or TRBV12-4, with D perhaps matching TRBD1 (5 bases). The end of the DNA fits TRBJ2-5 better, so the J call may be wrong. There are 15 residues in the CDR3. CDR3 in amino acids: CASSLRQGGRETQYF. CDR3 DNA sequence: TGTGCCAGCAGTTTAAGGCAGGGTGGAAGAGAGACCCAGTACTTC.

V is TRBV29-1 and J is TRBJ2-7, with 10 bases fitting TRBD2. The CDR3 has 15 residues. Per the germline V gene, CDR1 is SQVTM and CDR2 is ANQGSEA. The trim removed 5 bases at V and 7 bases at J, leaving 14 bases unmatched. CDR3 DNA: TGCAGCGTTCAGGGAGTAGCGGGAGGAGGCGGGGAGCAGTACTTC. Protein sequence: CSVQGVAGGGGEQYF.

The CDR3 region is CATLDSGGETQYF. CDR3 in DNA: TGTGCCACATTGGACTCTGGTGGAGAGACCCAGTACTTC. The rearrangement joins TRBV15 to TRBJ2-5, with TRBD2 as a possible D gene (5 bases). With 9 bases removed from V and 4 bases from J, the gap between germline ends came to 15 bases. Per germline, CDR1 LNHNV and CDR2 YYDKDF (reference sequence). The CDR3 contains 13 residues.

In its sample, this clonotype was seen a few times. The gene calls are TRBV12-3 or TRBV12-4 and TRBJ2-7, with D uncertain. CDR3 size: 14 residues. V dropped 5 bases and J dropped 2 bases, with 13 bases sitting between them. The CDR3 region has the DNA TGTGCCAGCAGTAAATCCGAATCAGCCTACGAGCAGTACTTC. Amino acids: CASSKSESAYEQYF.

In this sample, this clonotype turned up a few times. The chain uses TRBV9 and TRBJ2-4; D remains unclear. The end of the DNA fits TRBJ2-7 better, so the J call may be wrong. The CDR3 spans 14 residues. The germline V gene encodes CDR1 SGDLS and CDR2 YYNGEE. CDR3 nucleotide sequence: TGTGCCAGCAGCGTAGAACACTACTCCTACGAGCAGTACTTC. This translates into CASSVEHYSYEQYF.

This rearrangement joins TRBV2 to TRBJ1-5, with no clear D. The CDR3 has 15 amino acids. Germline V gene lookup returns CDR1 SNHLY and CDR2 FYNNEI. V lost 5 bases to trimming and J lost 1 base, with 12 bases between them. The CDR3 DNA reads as TGTGCCAGCAGTTCTAAAGAGGACAGCAATCAGCCCCAGCATTTT. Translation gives CASSSKEDSNQPQHF.

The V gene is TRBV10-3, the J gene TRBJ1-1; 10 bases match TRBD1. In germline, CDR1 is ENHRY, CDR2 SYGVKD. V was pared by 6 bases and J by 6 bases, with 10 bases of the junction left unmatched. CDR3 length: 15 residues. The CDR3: CAIRADRGLGAEAFF. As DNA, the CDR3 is TGTGCCATCAGAGCGGACAGGGGGTTGGGAGCTGAAGCTTTCTTT.

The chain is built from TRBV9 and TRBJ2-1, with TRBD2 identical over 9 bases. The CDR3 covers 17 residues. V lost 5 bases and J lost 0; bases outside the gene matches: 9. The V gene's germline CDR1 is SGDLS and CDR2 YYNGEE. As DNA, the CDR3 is TGTGCCAGCAGACCAATCATAGCGGGGGACTCCTACAATGAGCAGTTCTTC. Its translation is CASRPIIAGDSYNEQFF.

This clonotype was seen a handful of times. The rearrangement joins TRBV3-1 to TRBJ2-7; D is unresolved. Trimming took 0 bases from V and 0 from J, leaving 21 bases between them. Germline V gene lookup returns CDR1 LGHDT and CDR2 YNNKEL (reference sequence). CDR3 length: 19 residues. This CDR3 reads CASSQDRSVGTKSSYEQYF. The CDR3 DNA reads TGTGCCAGCAGCCAAGACCGGTCGGTGGGCACTAAGAGCTCCTACGAGCAGTACTTC.

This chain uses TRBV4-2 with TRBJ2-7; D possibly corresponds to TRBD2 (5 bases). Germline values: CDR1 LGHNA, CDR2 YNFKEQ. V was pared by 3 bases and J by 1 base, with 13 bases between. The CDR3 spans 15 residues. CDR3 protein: CASSQDPDWSYEQYF. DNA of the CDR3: TGTGCCAGCAGCCAGGACCCGGACTGGTCCTACGAGCAGTACTTC.

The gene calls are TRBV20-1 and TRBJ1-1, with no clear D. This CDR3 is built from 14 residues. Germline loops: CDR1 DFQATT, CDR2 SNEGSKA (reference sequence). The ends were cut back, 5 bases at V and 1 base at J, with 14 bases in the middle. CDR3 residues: CSARLMETNTEAFF. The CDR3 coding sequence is TGCAGTGCTCGGCTTATGGAGACGAACACTGAAGCTTTCTTT.